These 12 T cell receptor beta chains came from one sample sequenced in a study of blood T cells in healthy people across ages (dated by TCRdb to between 2014 and 2016). Library prep was done by 5' RACE. Sequencing was performed on an Illumina HiSeq 2500. A second roughly 7 to 11 cycle PCR used a sample-barcoded 5' primer and a J-beta primer mix. TCRdb took the public reads, trimmed them with fastp at Q25, ran MiXCR for clone calling and kept in-frame beta chains. Each entry is one CDR3 protein sequence, shown with its most common DNA and genes. This sample gives more than 550,000 distinct CDR3 sequences in total; roughly 20% of them show up just once. About 22% of the sample goes to the ten largest clones. Sample: blood. These receptors came from a man between 65 and 79 years old in good health.

The J gene is TRBJ2-5, the V gene TRBV6-6; a weak D match, TRBD2 (7 bases). This CDR3 region has 14 residues. From germline, CDR1 is MNHNY and CDR2 SVGAGI (reference sequence). With 6 bases removed from V and 1 base from J, the gap between germline ends came to 12 bases. In DNA form, the CDR3 reads TGTGCCAGCAGCAAGGGGGGGCCCCAAGAGACCCAGTACTTC. Protein sequence: CASSKGGPQETQYF.

This chain connects TRBV28 to TRBJ1-5; a weak D match, TRBD1 (6 bases). V lost 8 bases, J lost 6 bases, and 11 bases lay in between. Germline V gene lookup returns CDR1 MDHEN and CDR2 SYDVKM. The CDR3 runs to 12 residues. This CDR3 reads CASRRGVQPQHF. CDR3 nucleotide sequence: TGTGCCAGCCGGAGGGGGGTTCAGCCCCAGCATTTT. The entire variable domain, with the rest obtained from reference TRBV28 and TRBJ1-5, is as follows: DVKVTQSSRYLVKRTGEKVFLECVQDMDHENMFWYRQDPGLGLRLIYFSYDVKMKEKGDIPEGYSVSREKKERFSLILESASTNQTSMYLCASRRGVQPQHFGDGTRLSIL.

The V and J genes are TRBV12-3 or TRBV12-4 and TRBJ2-6, with 9 nucleotides matching TRBD2. The CDR3 is 20 residues long. The J segment lost 0 bases and the V segment lost 6 bases, leaving 15 bases of the junction unmatched. CDR3 protein: CASSPSVGLAGISGANVLTF. As DNA, the CDR3 is TGTGCCAGCAGCCCCTCCGTAGGGCTAGCGGGGATCTCTGGGGCCAACGTCCTGACTTTC.

This clonotype was detected a few times. This chain joins TRBV12-3 or TRBV12-4 and TRBJ2-5, with D possibly matching TRBD2 (5 bases). CDR3 length equals 13 residues. The V gene lost 6 bases and the J gene lost 1 base, with 9 bases spanning the gap. CDR3 in amino acids: CASSTTSQETQYF. In nucleotides, the CDR3 is TGTGCCAGCAGCACTACTAGCCAAGAGACCCAGTACTTC.

This clonotype occurred a few times. The gene calls are TRBV7-3 and TRBJ2-3; TRBD2 agrees at 9 bases. V shed 7 bases and J 0 bases; nucleotides not matched to a gene: 8. CDR1 is SGHTA, CDR2 FQGTGA, per germline. This CDR3 comprises 16 residues. The CDR3: CASKAGGPLSTDTQYF. Here the CDR3 DNA reads TGTGCCAGCAAAGCGGGGGGCCCCCTCAGCACAGATACGCAGTATTTT. Filled out from reference TRBV7-3 and TRBJ2-3, the complete variable domain reads GAGVSQTPSNKVTEKGKYVELRCDPISGHTALYWYRQSLGQGPEFLIYFQGTGAADDSGLPNDRFFAVRPEGSVSTLKIQRTERGDSAVYLCASKAGGPLSTDTQYFGPGTRLTVL.

In its sample, this clonotype was seen a few times. Here the CDR3 DNA reads TGTGCCAGGAAAAGTTGGGGGTGGACTGAAGCTTTCTTT. Amino acids: CARKSWGWTEAFF. The chain links TRBV25-1 to TRBJ1-1, with D maybe TRBD1 (5 bases). CDR1 and CDR2 (germline): MGHDK, SYGVNS. The V end lost 9 bases, the J end lost 5 bases, and 16 bases lay between the germline ends. The CDR3 length is 13 residues. Full variable domain (missing parts from reference TRBV25-1 and TRBJ1-1): EADIYQTPRYLVIGTGKKITLECSQTMGHDKMYWYQQDPGMELHLIHYSYGVNSTEKGDLSSESTVSRIRTEHFPLTLESARPSHTSQYLCARKSWGWTEAFFGQGTRLTVV.

The V call is TRBV18, the J call TRBJ2-1; 8 bases are shared with TRBD1. CDR3 size: 15 residues. Unmatched junction bases numbered 5, after V lost 2 bases and J lost 5 bases. From germline, CDR1 is KGHSH and CDR2 LQKENI. In nucleotides, the CDR3 is TGTGCCAGCTCACCAACTCAGGGGGCCCACAATGAGCAGTTCTTC. It is translated as CASSPTQGAHNEQFF. The full variable domain, rest sourced from reference TRBV18 and TRBJ2-1, is NAGVMQNPRHLVRRRGQEARLRCSPMKGHSHVYWYRQLPEEGLKFMVYLQKENIIDESGMPKERFSAEFPKEGPSILRIQQVVRGDSAAYFCASSPTQGAHNEQFFGPGTRLTVL.

There are a few counts of this clonotype. The rearrangement uses TRBV14 and TRBJ2-4; 7 bases align to TRBD2. Trimming at V came to 10 bases and at J to 6 bases, leaving 9 bases not matched to a gene. Germline V gene data show CDR1 as SGHDN and CDR2 as FVKESK. There are 13 residues in the CDR3. The DNA of the CDR3 is TGTGCCACCTCGTGGGCTAGCGGAAACATTCAGTACTTC. This gives the protein CATSWASGNIQYF.

There are a few counts of this clonotype. The chain links TRBV24-1 to TRBJ1-2, with 9 bases aligning to TRBD1. This CDR3 region has 15 residues. The junction had 8 bases not matched to a gene; V was cut back by 6 bases and J by 4 bases. Germline CDR1 is KGHDR and CDR2 is SFDVKD. Here the CDR3 reads CATSPGTGIAYGYTF. Here the CDR3 DNA reads TGTGCCACCAGTCCCGGGACAGGGATTGCCTATGGCTACACCTTC.

This clonotype turned up a few times. The J gene is TRBJ2-4, the V gene TRBV12-3 or TRBV12-4; TRBD1 aligns across 7 bases. The CDR3 spans 16 residues. With 3 bases clipped from V and 4 bases from J, the junction kept 9 bases outside the gene matches. The chain's CDR3 is CASSFRQGGDKNIQYF. Written as DNA, the CDR3 is TGTGCCAGCAGTTTCCGACAGGGTGGTGATAAAAACATTCAGTACTTC.

This clonotype was counted between two and nine times. The V gene is TRBV29-1, the J gene TRBJ2-7; TRBD1 aligns across 8 bases. Trimming at V came to 5 bases and at J to 2 bases, leaving 5 bases not matched to a gene. The germline gives CDR1 SQVTM, CDR2 ANQGSEA. The length of the CDR3 is 13 residues. The CDR3 DNA sequence: TGCAGCGTTCCGGGACAGGCTACCTACGAGCAGTACTTC. It yields the protein CSVPGQATYEQYF.

There are a few counts of this clonotype. The rearrangement links TRBV7-6 to TRBJ1-1; D is ambiguous. The CDR3 runs to 14 residues. The V end was cut by 2 bases, the J end by 3 bases, with 10 bases between. Germline V lookup: CDR1 SGHVS, CDR2 FNYEAQ. The CDR3 reads CASSLRASDTEAFF. CDR3 coding DNA: TGTGCCAGCAGCTTAAGGGCTTCGGACACTGAAGCTTTCTTT.